This T cell receptor (beta chain) was obtained from a study of cytomegalovirus exposure and HLA in healthy donors. Looking at the study overall: Inside one of the first data releases sat 75 million to 100 million unique TCRs taken from HLA-typed donors. Study findings and constraints: Researchers counted around 180 TCR beta chains as cytomegalovirus-associated. Earlier analysis found most TCR beta V segments productive about 87% or about 30% of the time.

The PCR was carried out with 60 Vbeta primers and 13 Jbeta primers. In the authors' methods: Later, 65 million to 90 million unique TCR beta chains were counted in an analysis, and 10 million to 12 million of them were shared. The repertoire was sequenced with immunoSEQ multiplex PCR; TCRdb's copy has only in-frame clones and lacks some. The DNA gave D and trimming, while V, J and clone size come from that table. The table shows roughly 150,000 clones, with over 60% occurring only once. A remark on this clone: Its antigen is unidentified.

This CDR3 is 16 amino acids long. The V gene end was trimmed by 0 bases and the J gene end by 5 bases; junction bases not matched to a gene: 8. Looked up from germline, CDR1 is GTSNPN and CDR2 is SVGIG (reference sequence). This TCR was recovered from a man aged 40-49 years in good health and CMV-seronegative. The chain has TRBV30 and TRBJ2-3; 10 bases match TRBD2. Sequenced input: PBMCs. CDR3 region: CAWSVRAGGPGDTQYF. The CDR3 DNA reads as TGTGCCTGGAGTGTAAGAGCGGGGGGGCCTGGAGATACGCAGTATTTT.